What follows are 18 T cell receptor beta chains derived from one specimen sequenced in a study of blood T cell repertoires in COVID-19. Repertoires were generated with immunoSEQ multiplex PCR, while TCRdb's copy carries only in-frame clones and drops some. Of nearly 250,000 clones listed, 86% were seen once; the top ten hold 5% to 6%. The sample comprised peripheral blood. The receptor set was obtained from an elderly woman with COVID-19, enrolled during active disease.

The rearrangement links TRBV5-4 to TRBJ2-1; 12 bases map to TRBD1. Germline V gene data show CDR1 as SGHNT and CDR2 as YYREEE (reference sequence). The CDR3 covers 15 residues. The ends lost 3 bases at V and 9 bases at J; junction bases unmatched: 7. The chain's CDR3 is CASSSGQGAVTEQFF. CDR3 coding DNA: TGTGCCAGCAGCTCGGGACAGGGGGCGGTCACTGAGCAGTTCTTC.

V usage is TRBV14 and J usage is TRBJ1-1; 7 bases match TRBD1. Per the germline V gene, CDR1 is SGHDN and CDR2 is FVKESK. The CDR3 is 14 residues long. The junction had 7 bases not matched to a gene; V was cut back by 1 base and J by 8 bases. The CDR3 here is CASSQVQGGQEAFF. In nucleotides, the CDR3 is TGTGCCAGCAGCCAAGTCCAGGGGGGACAAGAAGCTTTCTTT.

The V call is TRBV19, the J call TRBJ1-4, with TRBD1 identical over 8 bases. The germline V gene has CDR1 LNHDA and CDR2 SQIVND (reference sequence). V shed 6 bases, J shed 3 bases, and the junction held 12 bases outside the gene matches. CDR3 length: 17 amino acids. The CDR3 spells CASSHSQGAPANEKLFF. The DNA of the CDR3 is TGTGCCAGTAGCCATTCCCAGGGGGCGCCGGCTAATGAAAAACTGTTTTTT. The full variable domain, in which reference TRBV19 and TRBJ1-4 provide the parts outside the CDR3, is DGGITQSPKYLFRKEGQNVTLSCEQNLNHDAMYWYRQDPGQGLRLIYYSQIVNDFQKGDIAEGYSVSREKKESFPLTVTSAQKNPTAFYLCASSHSQGAPANEKLFFGSGTQLSVL.

This rearrangement joins TRBV5-1 to TRBJ2-5; the match to TRBD2 covers 8 bases. Trimming removed 3 bases from V and 5 bases from J; junction bases left unmatched: 6. CDR1 is SGHRS, CDR2 YFSETQ, per germline. There are 14 residues in the CDR3. The CDR3 coding sequence is TGCGCCAGCAGCTCCGGGGGGGCCGGGGAGACCCAGTACTTC. Encoded protein: CASSSGGAGETQYF.

The chain is built from TRBV3-1 (or the pseudogene TRBV3-2) and TRBJ1-2, with 9 bases that match TRBD1. The CDR3 loop spans 19 amino acids. Germline loops: CDR1 LGHDT, CDR2 YNNKEL (reference sequence). V gave up 4 bases and J gave up 8 bases; unmatched junction bases: 23. The CDR3 loop is CASSPNPGQGSKGTGGYTF. The CDR3 DNA is TGTGCCAGCAGCCCTAACCCGGGACAGGGCTCCAAGGGAACGGGGGGCTACACCTTC.

With regard to this clone: Other DNA sequences of this sample code for an identical CDR3. V is TRBV6-1 and J is TRBJ2-7; D is perhaps TRBD2 (5 bases). Between the trimmed V and J ends, which lost 3 bases and 3 bases, there was a span of 18 bases. Germline V gene sequence: CDR1 MNHNS, CDR2 SASEGT. The CDR3 sequence is 16 residues long. The CDR3 sequence is CASSEAGVGAIYEQYF. DNA for the CDR3: TGTGCCAGCAGTGAGGCCGGGGTGGGCGCGATCTACGAGCAGTACTTC.

V and J are TRBV19 and TRBJ1-4, with 8 nucleotides matching TRBD1. Germline assignment: CDR1 LNHDA and CDR2 SQIVND (reference sequence). Unmatched junction bases numbered 3, after V lost 6 bases and J lost 3 bases. The length of the CDR3 is 14 residues. The CDR3 DNA reads as TGTGCCAGTAGGGCAGGGGGCCCTAATGAAAAACTGTTTTTT. Translation: CASRAGGPNEKLFF.

This clone was counted between two and nine times. This chain joins TRBV6-1 and TRBJ2-7, with D unclear. The CDR3 spans 15 residues. Germline V gene lookup returns CDR1 MNHNS and CDR2 SASEGT. V was clipped by 2 bases and J by 3 bases, with 14 bases between them. The DNA of the CDR3 is TGTGCCAGCAGTGAAATACAACTTGGGCGCTACGAGCAGTACGTC. Its protein is CASSEIQLGRYEQYV.

Concerning this clone: Sequence at one end of the junction differs from germline and may be a read error. The V and J genes are TRBV19 and TRBJ1-5; TRBD1 aligns across 9 bases. This CDR3 comprises 13 residues. Germline CDR1 is LNHDA and CDR2 is SQIVND (reference sequence). This CDR3 is CASRGQGNRPQHF. The CDR3 DNA reads as TGTGCCAGTAGGGGACAGGGCAATCGGCCCCAGCATTTT.

The rearrangement links TRBV4-3 to TRBJ2-3, with 9 bases lining up with TRBD2. CDR1 is LGHNA, CDR2 YSLEER, per germline. The CDR3 covers 15 residues. Unmatched junction bases numbered 8, after V lost 5 bases and J lost 5 bases. CDR3 sequence reads: CASSSGLASGDTQYF. In DNA form, the CDR3 reads TGCGCCAGCAGCTCGGGACTAGCATCTGGAGATACGCAGTATTTT.

V and J are TRBV30 and TRBJ1-3, with D perhaps TRBD1 (6 bases). Germline V CDR1 and CDR2: GTSNPN, SVGIG (reference sequence). This CDR3 contains 14 residues. The germline V and J ends were trimmed by 8 bases and 6 bases, with 20 bases remaining between them. The chain's CDR3 is CAALGTTKLNTIYF. The CDR3 DNA is TGTGCCGCTCTTGGGACAACAAAATTAAACACCATATATTTT. The variable domain in full, with the rest retrieved from reference TRBV30 and TRBJ1-3, is SQTIHQWPATLVQPVGSPLSLECTVEGTSNPNLYWYRQAAGRGLQLLFYSVGIGQISSEVPQNLSASRPQDRQFILSSKKLLLSDSGFYLCAALGTTKLNTIYFGEGSWLTVV.

This sequence joins TRBV19 and TRBJ1-2; D gene ambiguous. Germline lookup yields CDR1 LNHDA and CDR2 SQIVND (reference sequence). V was cut by 8 bases and J by 4 bases, with 17 bases left in between. The CDR3 spans 14 residues. CDR3 bases: TGTGCCAGTCGGCGGGCAGCCCTCCCCTATGGCTACACCTTC. Translated: CASRRAALPYGYTF. The full variable domain, with the rest looked up from reference TRBV19 and TRBJ1-2, is DGGITQSPKYLFRKEGQNVTLSCEQNLNHDAMYWYRQDPGQGLRLIYYSQIVNDFQKGDIAEGYSVSREKKESFPLTVTSAQKNPTAFYLCASRRAALPYGYTFGSGTRLTVV.

This rearrangement joins TRBV5-1 to TRBJ1-1; D gene uncertain. The CDR3 contains 13 residues. The V end lost 2 bases, the J end lost 1 base, and 6 bases lay between the germline ends. Looked up from germline, CDR1 is SGHRS and CDR2 is YFSETQ. CDR3 sequence: CASSLTQNTEAFF. As DNA, the CDR3 is TGCGCCAGCAGCTTAACACAGAACACTGAAGCTTTCTTT.

The gene calls are TRBV4-2 and TRBJ1-4; 7 positions match TRBD1. V lost 5 bases to trimming and J lost 7 bases; unmatched junction nucleotides: 10. The CDR3 spans 15 residues. Germline V lookup: CDR1 LGHNA, CDR2 YNFKEQ. The CDR3 DNA is TGTGCCAGCAGCGATTATGCAGGGGGTACTGAAAAACTGTTTTTT. Protein sequence: CASSDYAGGTEKLFF.

The genes are TRBV6-6 and TRBJ1-1; D ambiguous. Germline CDR1 and CDR2: MNHNY and SVGAGI (reference sequence). CDR3 size: 12 residues. V dropped 10 bases and J dropped 4 bases, with 13 bases sitting between them. For the CDR3, the DNA is TGTGCCATTTCATCGGTCGGCACTGAAGCTTTCTTT. Its protein is CAISSVGTEAFF.

V and J are TRBV19 and TRBJ1-4; weak D call: TRBD1 (5 bases). This CDR3 is 14 amino acids long. Germline lookup yields CDR1 LNHDA and CDR2 SQIVND (reference sequence). V lost 7 bases and J lost 7, with 16 bases in between. CDR3 amino acids: CASTGGGVAEKLFF. DNA for the CDR3: TGTGCCAGTACCGGTGGGGGGGTGGCTGAAAAACTGTTTTTT.

This chain joins TRBV28 and TRBJ1-5, with D maybe TRBD1 (6 bases). This CDR3 region has 16 residues. V lost 6 bases to trimming and J lost 2 bases, with 17 bases between them. CDR1 is MDHEN and CDR2 is SYDVKM in the germline V gene. This CDR3 reads CASSSMGALGNQPQHF. The DNA of the CDR3 is TGTGCCAGCAGCTCAATGGGGGCTTTGGGCAATCAGCCCCAGCATTTT.

This clone was detected once. The genes are TRBV5-8 and TRBJ2-3; 14 positions match TRBD2. The CDR3 is 17 residues long. J gave up 4 bases and V 3 bases, and 7 bases lay outside the gene matches. The germline V gene has CDR1 SGHTS and CDR2 YDEGEE. The CDR3 reads CASSSRLAGGPPDTQYF. CDR3 in DNA: TGTGCCAGCAGCTCTAGACTAGCGGGGGGGCCGCCAGATACGCAGTATTTT.